This T cell receptor beta chain stems from a study of T cell responses to AZD1222 COVID-19 vaccine. As for this clone: Its matching antigen is unknown.

Study findings and constraints: Seropositivity was recorded at baseline in only a handful of AZD1222 recipients.

CDR3 length equals 12 residues. Trimming stripped 2 bases from V and 8 bases from J, with 8 bases between. CDR1 is SGHNT and CDR2 is YYREEE in the germline V gene (reference sequence). Sequenced by immunoSEQ multiplex PCR; TCRdb stores in-frame clones only, minus some. The sample lists approximately 130,000 clones; approximately 85% were seen once. The sequence came from an adult who received the AZD1222 COVID-19 vaccine. The sequencing used peripheral blood, collected 28 days after the second AZD1222 dose. The V and J genes are TRBV5-4 and TRBJ1-5; no clear D gene. Written as DNA, the CDR3 is TGTGCCAGCAGCTTCGGGGAAGAGCCCCAGCATTTT. This gives the protein CASSFGEEPQHF.